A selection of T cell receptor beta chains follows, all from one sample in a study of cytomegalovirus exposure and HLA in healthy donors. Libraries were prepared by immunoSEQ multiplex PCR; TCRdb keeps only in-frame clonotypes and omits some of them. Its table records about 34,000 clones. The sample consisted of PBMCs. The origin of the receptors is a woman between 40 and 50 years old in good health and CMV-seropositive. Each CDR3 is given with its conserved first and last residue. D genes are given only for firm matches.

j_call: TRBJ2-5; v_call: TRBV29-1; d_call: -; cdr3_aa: CSVGEIAETQYF
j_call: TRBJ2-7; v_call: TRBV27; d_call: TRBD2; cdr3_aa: CASSSGGGAFEQYF
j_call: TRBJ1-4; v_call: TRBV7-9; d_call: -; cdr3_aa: CASSLAREKLFF
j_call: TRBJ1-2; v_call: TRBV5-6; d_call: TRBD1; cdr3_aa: CASSLSLTGGAGGYTF
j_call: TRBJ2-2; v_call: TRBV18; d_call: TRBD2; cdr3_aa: CASSSTSGSGTGELFF
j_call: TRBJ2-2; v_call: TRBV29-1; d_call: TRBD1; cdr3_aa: CSVEEQGAVTGELFF
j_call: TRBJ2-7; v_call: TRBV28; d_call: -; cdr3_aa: CASSLSVVGAYEQYF
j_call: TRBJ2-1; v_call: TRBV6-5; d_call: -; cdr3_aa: CASSYSRAGPNEQFF
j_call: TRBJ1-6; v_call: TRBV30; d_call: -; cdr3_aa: CAWTASSYNSPLHF
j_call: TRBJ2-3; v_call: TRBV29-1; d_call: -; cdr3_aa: CSVREDLDTQYF
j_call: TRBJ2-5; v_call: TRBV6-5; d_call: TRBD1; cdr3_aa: CAITGTDQETQYF
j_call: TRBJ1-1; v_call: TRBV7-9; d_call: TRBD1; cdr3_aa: CASSRGQGEDTEAFF
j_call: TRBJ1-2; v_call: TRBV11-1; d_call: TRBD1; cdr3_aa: CASSRDSRNYGYTF
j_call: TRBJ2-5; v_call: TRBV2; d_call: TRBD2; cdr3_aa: CASSELAVQETQYF
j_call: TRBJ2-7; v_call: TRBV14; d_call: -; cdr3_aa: CASSQGGEQYF
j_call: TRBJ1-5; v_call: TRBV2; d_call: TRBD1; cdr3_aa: CASSATGASQPQHF
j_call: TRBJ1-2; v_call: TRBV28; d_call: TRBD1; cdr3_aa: CASQRHDRGDGYTF
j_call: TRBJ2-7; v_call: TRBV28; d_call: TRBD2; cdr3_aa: CASSLWTSGEGSYEQYF
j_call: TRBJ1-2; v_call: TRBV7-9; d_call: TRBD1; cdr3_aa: CASSLSVGGGYTF
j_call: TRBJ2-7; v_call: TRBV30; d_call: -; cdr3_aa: CAWSVGGVAYEQYF
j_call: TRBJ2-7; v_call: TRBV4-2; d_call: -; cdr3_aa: CASSQEKQSYEQYF
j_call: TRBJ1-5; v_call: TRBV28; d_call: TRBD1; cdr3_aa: CASLLAGGDQPQHF
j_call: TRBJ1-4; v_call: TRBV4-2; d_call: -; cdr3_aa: CASTYLRGGENEKLFF
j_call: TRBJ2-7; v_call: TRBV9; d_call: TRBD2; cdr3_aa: CASSARGGFDEQYF
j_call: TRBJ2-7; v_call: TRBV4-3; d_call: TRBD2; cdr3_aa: CASSHSGTGGYEQYF
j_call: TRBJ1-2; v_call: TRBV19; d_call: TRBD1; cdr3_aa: CASSQRGQGFGYTF
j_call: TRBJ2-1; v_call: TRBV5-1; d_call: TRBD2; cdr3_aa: CASSPGLAGGNEQFF
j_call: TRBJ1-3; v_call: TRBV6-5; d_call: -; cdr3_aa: CASSNGRNTIYF
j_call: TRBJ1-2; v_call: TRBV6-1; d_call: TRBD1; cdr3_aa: CASSEGTGGGYGYTF
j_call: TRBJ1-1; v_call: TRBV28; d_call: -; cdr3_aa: CASSSAGQAFF
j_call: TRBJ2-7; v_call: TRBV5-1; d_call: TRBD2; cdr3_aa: CASSRGLAVPEQYF
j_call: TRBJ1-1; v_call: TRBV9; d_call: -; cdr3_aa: CASSALLGGEAFF
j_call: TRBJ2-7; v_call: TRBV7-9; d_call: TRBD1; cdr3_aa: CASTNVGTDRPYEQYF
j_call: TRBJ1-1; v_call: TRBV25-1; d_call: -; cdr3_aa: CASSEFGRATEAFF
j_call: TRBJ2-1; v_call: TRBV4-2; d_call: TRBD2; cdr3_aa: CASSQDRSGADNEQFF
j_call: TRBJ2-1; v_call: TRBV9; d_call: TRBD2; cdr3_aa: CASSVVSGNNEQFF
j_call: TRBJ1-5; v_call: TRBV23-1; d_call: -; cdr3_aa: CASSQYRASNQPQHF
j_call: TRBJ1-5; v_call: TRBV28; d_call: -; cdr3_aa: CASSPPRYSNQPQHF
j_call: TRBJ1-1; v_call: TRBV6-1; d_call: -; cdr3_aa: CASSEAVWRAGDTEAFF
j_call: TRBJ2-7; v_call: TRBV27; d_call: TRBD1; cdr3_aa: CASSYGTGSYEQYF
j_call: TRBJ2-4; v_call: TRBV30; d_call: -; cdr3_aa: CAWTPSPPGGNIQYF
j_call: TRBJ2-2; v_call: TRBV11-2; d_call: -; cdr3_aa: CASSLIATNTGELFF
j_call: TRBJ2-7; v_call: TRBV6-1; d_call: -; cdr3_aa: CASSELGSSYEQYF
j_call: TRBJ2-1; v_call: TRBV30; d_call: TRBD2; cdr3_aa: CAWSQSISPSGRWDEQFF
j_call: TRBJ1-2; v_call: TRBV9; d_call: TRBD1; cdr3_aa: CASSASPTTGTQGYTF
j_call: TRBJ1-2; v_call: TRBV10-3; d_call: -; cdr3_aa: CAISERGGYGYTF
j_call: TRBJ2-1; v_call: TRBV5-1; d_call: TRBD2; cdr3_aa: CASSFPGGQGLAGRSGEQFF